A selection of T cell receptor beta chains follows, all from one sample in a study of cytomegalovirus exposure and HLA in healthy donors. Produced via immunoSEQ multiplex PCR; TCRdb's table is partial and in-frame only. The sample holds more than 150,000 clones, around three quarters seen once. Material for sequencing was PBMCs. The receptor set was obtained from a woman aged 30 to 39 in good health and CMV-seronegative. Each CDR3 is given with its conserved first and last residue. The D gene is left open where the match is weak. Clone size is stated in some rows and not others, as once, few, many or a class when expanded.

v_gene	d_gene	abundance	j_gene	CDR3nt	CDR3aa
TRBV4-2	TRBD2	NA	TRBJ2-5	TGTGCCAGCAGCCAAGCAGCTAGCGGGGTCCAAGAGACCCAGTACTTC	CASSQAASGVQETQYF
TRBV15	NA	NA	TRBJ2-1	TGTGCCACCAGCAGAGATAGTCAGGGCAATGAGCAGTTCTTC	CATSRDSQGNEQFF
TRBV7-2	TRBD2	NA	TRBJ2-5	TGTGCCAGCAGCTTACGACGGACTAGGCAAGAGACCCAGTACTTC	CASSLRRTRQETQYF
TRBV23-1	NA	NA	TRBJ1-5	TGCGCCAGCAGTAGGGGCGGGGGGGAGTATAGCAATCAGCCCCAGCATTTT	CASSRGGGEYSNQPQHF
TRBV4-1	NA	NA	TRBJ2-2	TGCGCCAGCAGCCAAGATAGCCGGCCCGGGGAGCTGTTTTTT	CASSQDSRPGELFF
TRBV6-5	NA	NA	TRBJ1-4	TGTGCCAGCAGTTATTCGGGGGGGTCTAATGAAAAACTGTTTTTT	CASSYSGGSNEKLFF
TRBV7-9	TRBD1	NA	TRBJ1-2	TGTGCCAGCAGCGATTGGACAGGGGGAAATAACTATGGCTACACCTTC	CASSDWTGGNNYGYTF
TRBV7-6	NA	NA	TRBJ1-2	TGTGCCAGCAGCCTAAGCCAGGGGTCCTTCGGATATGGCTACACCTTC	CASSLSQGSFGYGYTF
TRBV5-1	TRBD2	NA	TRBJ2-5	TGCGCCAGCAGCTTGGGATTTTTTGGACTAGCGGGGGGCCCGGCACAAGAGACCCAGTACTTC	CASSLGFFGLAGGPAQETQYF
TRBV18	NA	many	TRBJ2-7	TGTGCCAGCTCACCCATATGGGGTAGGGAGGTCTACGAGCAGTACTTC	CASSPIWGREVYEQYF
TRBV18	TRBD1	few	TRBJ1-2	TGTGCCAGCTCACCGACACGCGGACAGGGGGCGAATGGCTACACCTTC	CASSPTRGQGANGYTF
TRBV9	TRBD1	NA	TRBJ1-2	TGTGCCAGCAGCGTAGGTCCAGGGGGCTATGGCTACACCTTC	CASSVGPGGYGYTF
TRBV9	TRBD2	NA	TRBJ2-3	TGTGCCAGCACCCCCCGGGCGGGGGGTAGCACAGATACGCAGTATTTT	CASTPRAGGSTDTQYF
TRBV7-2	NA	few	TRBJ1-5	TGTGCCAGCAGCTCCCGGGGCAATCAGCCCCAGCATTTT	CASSSRGNQPQHF
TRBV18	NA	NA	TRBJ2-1	TGTGCCAGCTCACGACAGCTAAACAATGAGCAGTTCTTC	CASSRQLNNEQFF
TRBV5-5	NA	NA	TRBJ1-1	TGTGCCAGCAGCTTGCTGGGGTTGGGGCAGAACACTGAAGCTTTCTTT	CASSLLGLGQNTEAFF
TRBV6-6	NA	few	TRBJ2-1	TGTGCCAGCAGCCGGGACTCCTACAATGAGCAGTTCTTC	CASSRDSYNEQFF
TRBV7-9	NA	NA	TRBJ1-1	TGTGCCAGCAGCTCGACAGTGAACACTGAAGCTTTCTTT	CASSSTVNTEAFF
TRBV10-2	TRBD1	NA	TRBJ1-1	TGCGCCAGCAAGCGCGACAGGGCGGGGAACACTGAAGCTTTCTTT	CASKRDRAGNTEAFF
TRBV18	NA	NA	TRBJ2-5	TGTGCCAGCTCACCCCCTGGGGGCCTTGATTCCCAGTACTTC	CASSPPGGLDSQYF
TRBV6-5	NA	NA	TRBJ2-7	TGTGCCAGCAGTTACTCGCTATCCTACGAGCAGTACTTC	CASSYSLSYEQYF
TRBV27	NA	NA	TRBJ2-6	TGTGCCAGCAGTCTGTCACTTGGGGCCAACGTCCTGACTTTC	CASSLSLGANVLTF
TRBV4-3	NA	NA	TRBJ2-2	TGCGCCAGCAGCCAAGCCGGCGGGGTCGACACCGGGGAGCTGTTTTTT	CASSQAGGVDTGELFF
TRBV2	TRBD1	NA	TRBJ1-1	TGTGCCAGCAGATCGACAGGGGGCGCCTCCGGGCGGAGGAACACTGAAGCTTTCTTT	CASRSTGGASGRRNTEAFF
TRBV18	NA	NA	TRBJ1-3	TGTGCCAGCTCACCGGAGGCTGGAAACACCATATATTTT	CASSPEAGNTIYF
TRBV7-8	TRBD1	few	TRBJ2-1	TGTGCCAGCAGCTTCCTAACAGGGGCGAGTTCCTACAATGAGCAGTTCTTC	CASSFLTGASSYNEQFF
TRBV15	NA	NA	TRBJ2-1	TGTGCCACCAGCGGAGGGGGGCCATCCTACAATGAGCAGTTCTTC	CATSGGGPSYNEQFF
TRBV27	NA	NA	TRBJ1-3	TGTGCCAGCAGTTTATATCCGGGGATTTCTGGAAACACCATATATTTT	CASSLYPGISGNTIYF
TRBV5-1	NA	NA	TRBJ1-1	TGCGCCAGCAGCTTGGGAGGGATAACTGAAGCTTTCTTT	CASSLGGITEAFF
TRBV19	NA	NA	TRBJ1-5	TGTGCCACTAAGTTTCAGGTAGCCCAGCATTTT	CATKFQVAQHF
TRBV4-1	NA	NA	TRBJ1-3	TGCGCCAGCAGCCAAGATACCCGATTGCAGGCCCGCCTTTCGAAGGGAAACACCATATATTTT	CASSQDTRLQARLSKGNTIYF
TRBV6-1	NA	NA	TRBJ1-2	TGTGCCAGCAGTGAAGCCGGAGGGTTAAACTATGGCTACACCTTC	CASSEAGGLNYGYTF
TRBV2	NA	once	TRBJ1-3	TGTGCCAGCCTGAGAGGTAGCTCTGGAAACACCATATATTTT	CASLRGSSGNTIYF
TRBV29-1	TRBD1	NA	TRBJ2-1	TGCAGCGCCCTAGGGACAGGGAAGGCCTACAATGAGCAGTTCTTC	CSALGTGKAYNEQFF
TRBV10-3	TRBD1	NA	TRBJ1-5	TGTGCCATCAGTGACGCCAGGGGGCATGGTCAGCCCCAGCATTTT	CAISDARGHGQPQHF
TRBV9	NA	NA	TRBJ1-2	TGTGCCAGCAGCGCCTTATGGGGCAGGGCCTACCACTATGGCTACACCTTC	CASSALWGRAYHYGYTF
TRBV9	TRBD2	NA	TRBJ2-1	TGTGCCAGCAGCGTCTTCGGACTAGCGGGGGGGCAAGGGAATGAGCAGTTCTTC	CASSVFGLAGGQGNEQFF
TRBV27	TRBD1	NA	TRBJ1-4	TGTGCCAGCAGACGCGTACAGGGGAGAGGGGAAAAACTGTTTTTT	CASRRVQGRGEKLFF
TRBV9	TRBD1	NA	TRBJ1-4	TGTGCCAGCAGCAGGGGGCATGGGGCTAATGAAAAACTGTTTTTT	CASSRGHGANEKLFF
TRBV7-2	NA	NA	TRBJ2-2	TGTGCCAGCAGCTTAGGAGCCGGGGAGCTGTTTTTT	CASSLGAGELFF
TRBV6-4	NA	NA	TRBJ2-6	TGTGCCAGCAGTGTTCAGGGGGCTTCGGGGGGTTATTCCGGGGCCAACGTCCTGACTTTC	CASSVQGASGGYSGANVLTF
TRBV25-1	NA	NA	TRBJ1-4	TGTGCCAGCAGGACAGTTAACGATGAAAAACTGTTTTTT	CASRTVNDEKLFF
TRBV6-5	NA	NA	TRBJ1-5	TGTGCCAGCAGTTACTCTTCTAACGAGCGCCAGCCCCAGCATTTT	CASSYSSNERQPQHF
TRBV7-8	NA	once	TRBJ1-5	TGTGCCAGCAGCTTAAGTCTTCAGGGCGGTCAGCCCCAGCATTTT	CASSLSLQGGQPQHF
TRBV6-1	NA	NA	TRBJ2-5	TGTGCCAGCAGACGGTGGGGCGAAGAGACCCAGTACTTC	CASRRWGEETQYF
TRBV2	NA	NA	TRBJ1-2	TGTGCCAGCAGGGGGGGACTGGACTATGGCTACACCTTC	CASRGGLDYGYTF
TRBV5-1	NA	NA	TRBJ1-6	TGCGCCAGCAGCCCCGCAGGGACCTATAATTCACCCCTCCACTTT	CASSPAGTYNSPLHF
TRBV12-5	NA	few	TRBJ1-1	TGTGCTACTCAAACAGGTGCAGGCACTGAAGCTTTCTTT	CATQTGAGTEAFF
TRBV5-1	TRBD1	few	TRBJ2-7	TGCGCCAGCAGCTTGAAGGGGACAGACTACGAGCAGTACTTC	CASSLKGTDYEQYF